The clone carrying this T cell receptor beta chain came up once. Its antigen is unknown. These data come from a study of cytomegalovirus exposure and HLA in healthy donors. The study's findings and limits: Later analysis placed DRB1 highest and HLA-C lowest in TCR association rates, which differed by HLA locus. In a later analysis, 17,000 or so TCR beta sequences were associated with HLA alleles at 0.05 false discovery rate. Altogether, some 170 TCR beta chains were recorded as cytomegalovirus-associated.

This PCR relied on a set of 60 Vbeta primers and 13 Jbeta primers. Methods used by the authors: Unique TCR beta chains numbered approximately 80 million in a later analysis, with around 10 million shared. Only in-frame clones appear in the TCRdb table, and some are missing; sequencing was by immunoSEQ multiplex PCR. The D gene and trimming were derived from the DNA, and the V and J assignments and clone size from that table. The sample includes 200,000 to 250,000 clones, around four fifths of them seen just once. The CDR3 runs to 15 residues. Trimming shortened V by 4 bases and J by 8 bases, and 20 bases separated the two germline ends. CDR1 and CDR2 (germline): GTSNPN, SVGIG (reference sequence).

The TCR sequence derives from a man aged 45-65 years in good health and CMV-seronegative. Material for sequencing was PBMCs. The rearrangement uses TRBV30 and TRBJ1-4; the D is unclear. The CDR3 is CAWNPSLGRGEKLFF. The CDR3 bases are TGTGCCTGGAACCCTAGCTTGGGTCGAGGAGAAAAACTGTTTTTT. Together with reference TRBV30 and TRBJ1-4, the CDR3 gives the full variable domain: SQTIHQWPATLVQPVGSPLSLECTVEGTSNPNLYWYRQAAGRGLQLLFYSVGIGQISSEVPQNLSASRPQDRQFILSSKKLLLSDSGFYLCAWNPSLGRGEKLFFGSGTQLSVL.